This T cell receptor beta chain was sequenced during a study of CD8+ T cells in alopecia areata. Study outcomes and limitations: One nonresponder leaves baseline CD8+ expansion's link to response uncertain. For lesional scalp, especially alopecia totalis/universalis, clonality was higher than in normal scalp.

A note on this clone: The antigen is not known.

Germline CDR1 is MGHRA and CDR2 is YSYEKL. The length of the CDR3 is 15 residues. The germline V and J ends were trimmed by 1 base and 4 bases, with 13 bases remaining between them. Treatment indicated: oral pan-JAK inhibitor, 5-10 mg twice daily. Samples from alopecia areata patients were lesional scalp punch biopsies and peripheral blood. Extracted from the samples, RNA was reverse transcribed into cDNA to serve as the sequencing template. Using immunoSEQ multiplex PCR, the repertoire was profiled, and TCRdb retains in-frame clones only, with some absent. The repertoire holds 75,000 to 80,000 clones, with roughly 66% as singletons.

This TCR derives from a human donor with alopecia areata. The sample was CD8+ T cells sorted from blood, taken at week 24, from a patient treated with tofacitinib. This chain links TRBV4-1 with TRBJ1-2; D perhaps matches TRBD1 (5 bases). The CDR3 region is CASSQGQSTGYGYTF. The CDR3 nucleotides read TGCGCCAGCAGCCAAGGACAGTCTACAGGCTATGGCTACACCTTC.